These T cell receptor beta chains were read from a single sample in a study of blood T cell repertoires in COVID-19. Data came from immunoSEQ multiplex PCR; TCRdb stores just in-frame clones and leaves some out. The table lists tens of thousands of clones, 75% to 90% of them singletons. The source material was peripheral blood. Receptors were obtained from a man under 40 with acute or convalescent COVID-19. The CDR3 runs from the conserved cysteine through the conserved F or W. Each record gives: V gene, clone size, D gene, J gene, CDR3 DNA, CDR3 protein. D genes are given only for firm matches. Size is omitted from some rows. Given values are once, few, many or a class for expanded clones.

>TRBV12-3/TRBV12-4|NA|TRBD1|TRBJ2-1
TGTGCCAGCAGTTTGAGGACAGGGAATGAGCAGTTCTTC
CASSLRTGNEQFF
>TRBV12-3/TRBV12-4|NA|NA|TRBJ2-3
TGTGCCAGCAGGGATACTAGGTCCGATACGCAGTATTTT
CASRDTRSDTQYF
>TRBV10-3|NA|TRBD1|TRBJ1-1
TGTGCCATCACCTGGGACAGGGACACTGAAGCTTTCTTT
CAITWDRDTEAFF
>TRBV6-6|NA|TRBD1|TRBJ1-4
TGTGCCAGCAGACTTGGGGGACAGGGCAATGAAAAACTGTTTTTT
CASRLGGQGNEKLFF
>TRBV4-2|NA|TRBD1|TRBJ1-2
TGTGCCAGCAGCCATAACTCCGGGACAGGGGGGTACTATGGCTACACCTTC
CASSHNSGTGGYYGYTF
>TRBV5-1|NA|NA|TRBJ1-1
TGCGCCAGCAGCCTGACCCGGGACACTGAAGCTTTCTTT
CASSLTRDTEAFF
>TRBV13|few|NA|TRBJ1-4
TGTGCCAGCAGCCCTCGGACGGGACTAAATGAAAAACTGTTTTTT
CASSPRTGLNEKLFF
>TRBV7-2|NA|NA|TRBJ1-5
TGTGCCAGCAGCTCGGGAGGCCCAAACAGTCAGCCCCAGCATTTT
CASSSGGPNSQPQHF
>TRBV19|once|NA|TRBJ2-1
TGTGCCAGTAGTATAGAGGTTAGCAATGAGCAGTTCTTC
CASSIEVSNEQFF
>TRBV6-1|few|TRBD1|TRBJ1-2
TGTGCCAGCAGTGACACGACAGGGGACTATGGCTACACCTTC
CASSDTTGDYGYTF
>TRBV3-1/TRBV3-2|once|TRBD2|TRBJ2-3
TGTGCCAGCAGCCAGCGACTAGCGGGGGGATCTGATACGCAGTATTTT
CASSQRLAGGSDTQYF
>TRBV30|NA|TRBD2|TRBJ2-1
TGTGCCTGGAGTCGGGGTAGCGGGTGGTACAATGAGCAGTTCTTC
CAWSRGSGWYNEQFF
>TRBV2|NA|TRBD2|TRBJ2-1
TGTGCCAGCAGTGAAACTGGACTAGCGGGAGGGGGGGAGCAGTTCTTC
CASSETGLAGGGEQFF
>TRBV23-1|NA|NA|TRBJ1-5
TGCGCCAGCGGGCGGAACACCGAAGCGGGCAATCAGCCCCAGCATTTT
CASGRNTEAGNQPQHF
>TRBV6-1|NA|NA|TRBJ2-3
TGTGCCAGCAGTGAAACGGGGGGCAGCGGGACAGATACGCAGTATTTT
CASSETGGSGTDTQYF
>TRBV6-6|NA|NA|TRBJ2-2
TGTGCCAGCAGTCGGACAGCGAACACCGGGGAGCTGTTTTTT
CASSRTANTGELFF
>TRBV5-5|NA|TRBD1|TRBJ1-1
TGTGCCAGCAGCCTCGGACAGGGGAGTAACACTGAAGCTTTCTTT
CASSLGQGSNTEAFF
>TRBV2|NA|NA|TRBJ2-1
TGTGCCAGCACCGGACTCCCCCGAGAAAATGAGCAGTTCTTC
CASTGLPRENEQFF
>TRBV27|NA|NA|TRBJ1-2
TGTGCCAGCAGTTCCCCAGGGTCGAACTATGGCTACACCTTC
CASSSPGSNYGYTF
>TRBV28|NA|NA|TRBJ1-1
TGTGCCAGCAGCTCCACAGGGCTCCCCGTCGAAGCTTTCTTT
CASSSTGLPVEAFF
>TRBV11-2|NA|TRBD2|TRBJ2-7
TGTGCCAGCAGCTTAGAAACTAGCGGGGGGTACGAGCAGTACTTC
CASSLETSGGYEQYF
>TRBV3-1/TRBV3-2|NA|TRBD1|TRBJ1-1
TGTGCCAGCAGCCAAGATAGGACAGGGGCGGAAGCTTTCTTT
CASSQDRTGAEAFF
>TRBV7-9|NA|TRBD1|TRBJ1-2
TGTGCCAGCAGCTCTATGCGGGACAGGGGGTATGGAGGCTACACCTTC
CASSSMRDRGYGGYTF
>TRBV5-4|NA|TRBD2|TRBJ2-1
TGTGCCAGCAGTCGGGTAGCGGGGGGGAACTACAATGAGCAGTTCTTC
CASSRVAGGNYNEQFF
>TRBV12-3/TRBV12-4|NA|TRBD2|TRBJ2-1
TGTGCCGCCTGGGGTAGCGGGTCTAAAGTGCAGTTCTTC
CAAWGSGSKVQFF
>TRBV7-9|once|TRBD1|TRBJ1-2
TGTGCCAGCAGCTCGGGACAGGGAGCCTATGGCTACACCTTC
CASSSGQGAYGYTF
>TRBV3-1/TRBV3-2|once|TRBD2|TRBJ2-2
TGTGCCAGCACTTCGGCCCTTAGCGGGAGGGCGACCGGGGAGCTGTTTTTT
CASTSALSGRATGELFF
>TRBV6-5|NA|NA|TRBJ1-1
TGTGCCAGCAGGACCTCGGGGGGGGAGAACACTGAAGCTTTCTTT
CASRTSGGENTEAFF
>TRBV11-2|NA|NA|TRBJ2-2
TGTGCCAGCAGCCAACAGGGTCTAGGTACCGGGGAGCTGTTTTTT
CASSQQGLGTGELFF
>TRBV5-4|NA|NA|TRBJ1-6
TGTGCCAGCAGCTCTACCCTAGGCAGCGACCTCTCCTATAATTCACCCCTCCACTTT
CASSSTLGSDLSYNSPLHF
>TRBV2|NA|TRBD1|TRBJ1-5
TGTGCCAGCGGGGACTGGGACAGGGGCAGCAATCAGCCCCAGCATTTT
CASGDWDRGSNQPQHF
>TRBV5-1|NA|TRBD1|TRBJ2-7
TGCGCCAGCAGTAACTGGACAGGGGGCGGCTACGAGCAGTACTTC
CASSNWTGGGYEQYF
>TRBV28|NA|NA|TRBJ1-1
TGTGCCAGCAGTTTAGTCGCGGAGCGGCGGGCTTTCTTT
CASSLVAERRAFF
>TRBV30|NA|NA|TRBJ2-7
TGTGCCTGGAGTGTACTCGGTTCGGGAGAGCAGTACTTC
CAWSVLGSGEQYF
>TRBV29-1|NA|TRBD1|TRBJ1-1
TGCAGCGCGGACAGGCCCCAGGGTGAAGCTTTCTTT
CSADRPQGEAFF
>TRBV30|NA|NA|TRBJ1-1
TGTGCCTGGAACCCCTCTTCCGGTGACACTGAAGCTTTCTTT
CAWNPSSGDTEAFF
>TRBV5-8|NA|NA|TRBJ1-5
TGTGCCAGCAGCTTGGAACAGGGTGCTTGGAGCAATCAGCCCCAGCATTTT
CASSLEQGAWSNQPQHF
>TRBV14|NA|NA|TRBJ2-6
TGTGCCAGCAGCCACCGAATAGGGGGGGGCTCTGGGGCCAACGTCCTGACTTTC
CASSHRIGGGSGANVLTF
>TRBV19|NA|TRBD2|TRBJ2-3
TGTGCCAGTAGACGGACTAGTCAGCGCACAGATACGCAGTATTTT
CASRRTSQRTDTQYF
>TRBV18|NA|TRBD1|TRBJ1-2
TGTGCCAGCTCACCCGGGACAGGGACCCTCTATAACTATGGCTACACCTTC
CASSPGTGTLYNYGYTF
>TRBV2|NA|NA|TRBJ2-2
TGTGCCAGCAGCCCGAACTTCGTATCCGGGGAGCTGTTTTTT
CASSPNFVSGELFF
>TRBV7-8|NA|TRBD1|TRBJ2-2
TGTGCCAGCAGCCAGGGACAGGGGCCAGCGAACACCGGGGAGCTGTTTTTT
CASSQGQGPANTGELFF
>TRBV7-9|once|NA|TRBJ2-5
TGTGCCAGCAGCTCGGAGGGAATACAAGAGACCCAGTACTTC
CASSSEGIQETQYF
>TRBV12-3/TRBV12-4|NA|TRBD1|TRBJ2-7
TGTGCCAGCAGTCCGGAGACAGGGAACGAGCAGTACTTC
CASSPETGNEQYF
>TRBV2|once|NA|TRBJ2-4
TGTGCCAGCAATGACTGGGGCAGGGGAAACATTCAGTACTTC
CASNDWGRGNIQYF
>TRBV6-2/TRBV6-3|NA|TRBD1|TRBJ1-1
TGTGCCAGCAGTTACCGACAGGGGAACACTGAAGCTTTCTTT
CASSYRQGNTEAFF